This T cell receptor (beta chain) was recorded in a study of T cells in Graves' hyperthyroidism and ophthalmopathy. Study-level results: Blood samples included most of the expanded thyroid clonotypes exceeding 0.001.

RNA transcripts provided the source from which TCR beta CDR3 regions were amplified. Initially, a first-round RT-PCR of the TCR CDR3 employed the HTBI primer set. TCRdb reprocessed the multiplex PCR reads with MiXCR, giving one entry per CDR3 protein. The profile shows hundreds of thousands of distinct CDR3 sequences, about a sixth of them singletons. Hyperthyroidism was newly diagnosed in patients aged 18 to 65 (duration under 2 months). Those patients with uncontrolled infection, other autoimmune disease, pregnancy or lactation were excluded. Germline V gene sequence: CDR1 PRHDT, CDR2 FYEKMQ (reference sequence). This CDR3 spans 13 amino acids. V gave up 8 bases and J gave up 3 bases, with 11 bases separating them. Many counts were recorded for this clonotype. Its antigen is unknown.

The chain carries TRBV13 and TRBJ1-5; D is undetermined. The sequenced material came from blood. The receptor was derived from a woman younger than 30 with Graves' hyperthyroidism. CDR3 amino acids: CASSVGINQPQHF. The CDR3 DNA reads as TGTGCCAGCTCGGTAGGGATCAATCAGCCCCAGCATTTT.